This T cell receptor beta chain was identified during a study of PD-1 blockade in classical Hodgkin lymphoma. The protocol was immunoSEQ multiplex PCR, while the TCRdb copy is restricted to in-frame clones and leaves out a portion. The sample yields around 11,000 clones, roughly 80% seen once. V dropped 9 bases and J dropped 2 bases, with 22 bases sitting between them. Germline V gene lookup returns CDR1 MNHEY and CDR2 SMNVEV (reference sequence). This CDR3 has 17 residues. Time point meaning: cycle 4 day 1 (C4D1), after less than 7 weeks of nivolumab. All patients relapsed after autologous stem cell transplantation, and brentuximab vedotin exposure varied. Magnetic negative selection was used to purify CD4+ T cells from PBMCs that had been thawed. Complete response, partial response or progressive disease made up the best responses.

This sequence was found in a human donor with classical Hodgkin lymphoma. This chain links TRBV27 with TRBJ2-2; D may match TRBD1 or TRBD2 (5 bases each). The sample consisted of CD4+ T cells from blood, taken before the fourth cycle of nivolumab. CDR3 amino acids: CASRLFGTGSNTGELFF. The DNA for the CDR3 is TGTGCCAGTCGCTTGTTTGGGACCGGGTCCAACACCGGGGAGCTGTTTTTT.